The 32 T cell receptor beta chains presented below share a single source sample, sequenced in a study of blood T cell repertoires in COVID-19. Clones were sequenced by immunoSEQ multiplex PCR, and TCRdb holds only the in-frame ones, with some missing. The data hold roughly 250,000 clones, with approximately 83% observed a single time. Specimen: PBMCs or T cells enriched from blood (not recorded which). These receptors all stem from a woman in her forties who had been exposed to COVID-19.

The J gene is TRBJ2-2, the V gene TRBV9, with TRBD2 identical over 11 bases. J was trimmed by 4 bases and V by 3 bases; bases with no gene match: 11. The germline V gene encodes CDR1 SGDLS and CDR2 YYNGEE. There are 18 residues in the CDR3. The CDR3 region is CASSALAGGPSRTGELFF. The CDR3 coding sequence is TGTGCCAGCAGCGCGTTAGCGGGGGGGCCTTCTCGCACCGGGGAGCTGTTTTTT.

This chain connects TRBV4-1 to TRBJ2-3, with a tentative D call TRBD1 (5 bases). V shed 6 bases and J shed 7 bases, with 26 bases lying between them. The CDR3 has 17 amino acids. The germline V gene encodes CDR1 MGHRA and CDR2 YSYEKL. DNA for the CDR3: TGCGCCAGCAGATGGGTAACGGCTCCACAGGACGGTAATACGCAGTATTTT. Protein sequence: CASRWVTAPQDGNTQYF.

The J gene is TRBJ2-2, the V gene TRBV7-2; tentative D call: TRBD2 (7 bases). The ends were cut back, 3 bases at V and 8 bases at J, with 13 bases in the middle. CDR1 and CDR2 from the germline V gene are SGHTA and FQGNSA. This CDR3 is 14 amino acids long. The CDR3 nucleotides are TGTGCCAGCAGCTTCGGGGCGGGGGCAGGGGAGCTGTTTTTT. Translation: CASSFGAGAGELFF.

V gene TRBV23-1 combines with J gene TRBJ1-2; D is perhaps TRBD1 (6 bases). TRBV23-1 belongs to the ORF category, with a function that is uncertain. This CDR3 is 16 amino acids long. With 11 bases removed from V and 1 base from J, the gap between germline ends came to 23 bases. The DNA of the CDR3 is TGCGCCCTTGGGGGCAGCCCCCAGACAAATAACTATGGCTACACCTTC. Translating it yields CALGGSPQTNNYGYTF.

This chain links TRBV5-4 with TRBJ1-4; tentatively, D is TRBD1 (5 bases). Germline loops: CDR1 SGHNT, CDR2 YYREEE (reference sequence). This CDR3 region has 16 residues. Trimming left V 2 bases short and J 3 bases short, with 14 bases between. CDR3 sequence: CASSFGGAPANEKLFF. CDR3 in DNA: TGTGCCAGCAGCTTCGGAGGGGCGCCCGCTAATGAAAAACTGTTTTTT. The complete variable domain, with remaining parts taken from reference TRBV5-4 and TRBJ1-4, reads ETGVTQSPTHLIKTRGQQVTLRCSSQSGHNTVSWYQQALGQGPQFIFQYYREEENGRGNFPPRFSGLQFPNYSSELNVNALELDDSALYLCASSFGGAPANEKLFFGSGTQLSVL.

The chain is built from TRBV5-8 and TRBJ1-1, with D tentatively TRBD1 (6 bases). Trimming removed 0 bases from V and 1 base from J, with 10 bases in between. Germline CDR1 and CDR2: SGHTS and YDEGEE. The CDR3 totals 15 residues. CDR3 bases: TGTGCCAGCAGCTTGGCGGGGACACCGAACACTGAAGCTTTCTTT. Translation gives CASSLAGTPNTEAFF.

There are a few counts of this clone. The rearrangement links TRBV6-5 to TRBJ2-7; 7 positions agree with TRBD1. After removal of 2 bases from V and 6 bases from J, the junction contained 7 bases not matched to a gene. CDR1 is MNHEY, CDR2 SVGAGI, per germline. The CDR3 contains 14 residues. DNA of the CDR3: TGTGCCAGCAGTTACACGACCCCAGGGGGCGAGCAGTACTTC. Residues: CASSYTTPGGEQYF.

The rearrangement links TRBV11-1 to TRBJ1-1, with D possibly matching TRBD1 (5 bases). Between the trimmed V and J ends, which lost 2 bases and 8 bases, there was a span of 15 bases. The CDR3 contains 14 residues. Per the germline V gene, CDR1 is SGHAT and CDR2 is FQDESV (reference sequence). The CDR3 region has the DNA TGTGCCAGCAGCTTATCGACAAACCCAGGGGAAGCTTTCTTT. This codes for CASSLSTNPGEAFF. The full variable domain, with the rest looked up from reference TRBV11-1 and TRBJ1-1, is EAEVAQSPRYKITEKSQAVAFWCDPISGHATLYWYRQILGQGPELLVQFQDESVVDDSQLPKDRFSAERLKGVDSTLKIQPAELGDSAMYLCASSLSTNPGEAFFGQGTRLTVV.

The chain employs TRBV12-3 or TRBV12-4 and TRBJ1-1; tentative D call: TRBD1 (5 bases). The V end was cut by 5 bases, the J end by 7 bases, with 11 bases between. The CDR3 contains 12 residues. CDR3 loop: CASSRVGGEAFF. DNA for the CDR3: TGTGCCAGCAGTCGGGTGGGGGGTGAAGCTTTCTTT.

The chain combines TRBV7-9 with TRBJ1-3; possibly TRBD1 for D (6 bases). Germline V gene lookup returns CDR1 SEHNR and CDR2 FQNEAQ (reference sequence). Trimming removed 0 bases at V and 7 bases at J, with 19 bases between. The length of the CDR3 is 17 residues. CDR3 coding DNA: TGTGCCAGCAGCTTAGCGGGGTACAGGGACAAGTGGAACACCATATATTTT. Amino acids: CASSLAGYRDKWNTIYF.

This clone was counted between two and nine times. Here the CDR3 reads CASSLDSLSGNTIYF. CDR3 bases: TGCGCCAGCAGCCTGGACAGCCTCTCTGGAAACACCATATATTTT. V is TRBV5-1 and J is TRBJ1-3, with D possibly matching TRBD1 (6 bases). CDR1 is SGHRS, CDR2 YFSETQ, per germline. This CDR3 has 15 amino acids. V was pared by 4 bases and J by 0 bases, with 11 bases between. The complete variable domain, with remaining parts taken from reference TRBV5-1 and TRBJ1-3, reads KAGVTQTPRYLIKTRGQQVTLSCSPISGHRSVSWYQQTPGQGLQFLFEYFSETQRNKGNFPGRFSGRQFSNSRSEMNVSTLELGDSALYLCASSLDSLSGNTIYFGEGSWLTVV.

This chain uses TRBV28 with TRBJ1-2; 7 bases fit TRBD1. Per germline, CDR1 MDHEN and CDR2 SYDVKM. The CDR3 covers 12 residues. The V gene end was trimmed by 6 bases and the J gene end by 7 bases; junction bases not matched to a gene: 5. The CDR3 nucleotides are TGTGCCAGCAGGGGGACAGTGGCTGGCTACACCTTC. Translated, it gives CASRGTVAGYTF.

The chain combines TRBV5-4 with TRBJ1-6; a possible D gene is TRBD1 (6 bases). This CDR3 has 16 amino acids. Germline CDR1 is SGHNT and CDR2 is YYREEE (reference sequence). Trimming took 4 bases from V and 7 from J, leaving 18 bases between them. The CDR3 here is CASSGWTAERNSPLHF. CDR3 sequence (DNA): TGTGCCAGCAGCGGTTGGACAGCGGAGCGCAATTCACCCCTCCACTTT.

The V gene is TRBV5-1, the J gene TRBJ2-7; no firm D call. This CDR3 has 14 residues. Per the germline V gene, CDR1 is SGHRS and CDR2 is YFSETQ. V lost 0 bases, J lost 2 bases, and 9 bases lay in between. CDR3 loop: CASSLVELTYEQYF. DNA for the CDR3: TGCGCCAGCAGCTTGGTTGAACTGACCTACGAGCAGTACTTC.

The rearrangement uses TRBV7-3 and TRBJ2-7; TRBD2 is a possible D gene (5 bases). CDR3 length: 13 residues. In germline, CDR1 is SGHTA, CDR2 FQGTGA. V lost 5 bases, J lost 3 bases, and 11 bases lay in between. The CDR3 region is CASSPGSNYEQYF. In DNA, the CDR3 is TGTGCCAGCAGCCCGGGATCAAACTACGAGCAGTACTTC.

The chain carries TRBV28 and TRBJ1-5; no firm D call. CDR1 is MDHEN, CDR2 SYDVKM, per germline. CDR3 length: 16 residues. V lost 2 bases and J lost 0, with 11 bases in between. The CDR3 is CASSLHPAGSNQPQHF. In DNA form, the CDR3 reads TGTGCCAGCAGTTTACATCCGGCGGGTAGCAATCAGCCCCAGCATTTT.

The chain employs TRBV4-2 and TRBJ1-5; tentatively, D is TRBD1 (6 bases). In germline, CDR1 is LGHNA, CDR2 YNFKEQ. The CDR3 spans 16 residues. V shed 1 base and J shed 5 bases, with 15 bases lying between them. CDR3 protein: CASSQADSVDHQPQHF. In DNA, the CDR3 is TGTGCCAGCAGCCAAGCGGACAGCGTAGACCATCAGCCCCAGCATTTT.

There are a few counts of this clone. V usage is TRBV6-1 and J usage is TRBJ2-7; no reliable D call. The CDR3 is 12 residues long. Trimming shortened V by 3 bases and J by 3 bases, and 6 bases separated the two germline ends. Looked up from germline, CDR1 is MNHNS and CDR2 is SASEGT. CDR3 sequence (DNA): TGTGCCAGCAGTGACAGTCACTACGAGCAGTACTTC. This codes for CASSDSHYEQYF.

The chain recombines TRBV11-2 with TRBJ1-2; TRBD1 agrees at 8 bases. The CDR3 consists of 16 residues. The germline V gene encodes CDR1 SGHAT and CDR2 FQNNGV. V was clipped by 4 bases and J by 4 bases; unmatched bases: 11. The CDR3 coding sequence is TGTGCCAGCAGCTCCAGAGACAGGGGTGGAGGCTATGGCTACACCTTC. This encodes CASSSRDRGGGYGYTF.

V is TRBV16 and J is TRBJ2-7, with a possible D match to TRBD2 (7 bases). V was cut by 4 bases and J by 6 bases, with 13 bases left in between. CDR1 is KGHSY, CDR2 FQNENV, per germline. The CDR3 has 13 residues. The CDR3 DNA follows: TGTGCCAGCAGCCCGGGGAGGGGGAGCGAGCAGTACTTC. Translation: CASSPGRGSEQYF. Filled out from reference TRBV16 and TRBJ2-7, the complete variable domain reads GEEVAQTPKHLVRGEGQKAKLYCAPIKGHSYVFWYQQVLKNEFKFLISFQNENVFDETGMPKERFSAKCLPNSPCSLEIQATKLEDSAVYFCASSPGRGSEQYFGPGTRLTVT.

The chain is built from TRBV7-3 and TRBJ1-3; a weak D match, TRBD1 (5 bases). Germline V gene sequence: CDR1 SGHTA, CDR2 FQGTGA. V lost 1 base, J lost 0 bases, and 13 bases lay in between. This CDR3 has 17 amino acids. CDR3 nucleotides: TGTGCCAGCAGCTTAAGCGCGGGACCAGACTCTGGAAACACCATATATTTT. It is translated as CASSLSAGPDSGNTIYF.

The chain employs TRBV28 and TRBJ1-1, with 9 bases identical to TRBD1. Germline V gene data show CDR1 as MDHEN and CDR2 as SYDVKM. V shed 8 bases, J shed 6 bases, and the junction held 4 bases outside the gene matches. The CDR3 spans 12 residues. This chain's CDR3 is CASHRGRAEAFF. CDR3 DNA sequence: TGTGCCAGCCACAGGGGGCGAGCTGAAGCTTTCTTT.

This clone was found a few times. The chain carries TRBV6-5 and TRBJ1-2, with TRBD1 matching over 9 bases. Germline loops: CDR1 MNHEY, CDR2 SVGAGI. The CDR3 consists of 13 residues. V was clipped by 6 bases and J by 7 bases; unmatched bases: 6. The CDR3 nucleotides are TGTGCCAGCAGGGGCGGGACAGGGTCTGGCTACACCTTC. As protein: CASRGGTGSGYTF.

With regard to this clone: Mismatch with germline at one junction end may stem from a read error. The V gene is TRBV7-3, the J gene TRBJ2-3; the match to TRBD2 covers 9 bases. CDR3 length equals 15 residues. Germline values: CDR1 SGHTA, CDR2 FQGTGA. The CDR3 bases are TGTGCCAGCAGGTTAAGCGGGGGGACCACAGATACGCAGTATTTT. Its protein is CASRLSGGTTDTQYF.

The V and J genes are TRBV9 and TRBJ2-1, with 11 bases matching TRBD2. Germline V gene sequence: CDR1 SGDLS, CDR2 YYNGEE. The CDR3 is 15 amino acids. Trimming cost V 3 bases and J 4 bases; bases outside gene matches: 3. The DNA of the CDR3 is TGTGCCAGCAGCGAACTAGCGGGGGTGTACAATGAGCAGTTCTTC. This translates into CASSELAGVYNEQFF.

The chain employs TRBV6-5 and TRBJ1-6, with TRBD1 matching 7 bases. Germline V gives CDR1 MNHEY, CDR2 SVGAGI. The CDR3 has 15 amino acids. V dropped 2 bases and J dropped 8; count of bases not matched to a gene: 6. In nucleotides, the CDR3 is TGTGCCAGCAGTTACACCACAGGGGACGATTCACCCCTCCACTTT. Translating it yields CASSYTTGDDSPLHF.

This clone has only one observation. The chain joins TRBV6-5 to TRBJ2-5, with D perhaps TRBD2 (6 bases). The germline V gene encodes CDR1 MNHEY and CDR2 SVGAGI. The ends were cut back, 6 bases at V and 9 bases at J, with 14 bases in the middle. CDR3 length equals 12 residues. This CDR3 is CASSLLRLAQYF. The DNA of the CDR3 is TGTGCCAGCAGCCTACTCCGACTAGCCCAGTACTTC.

This clone was counted once. The chain employs TRBV28 and TRBJ1-2; D possibly corresponds to TRBD1 (5 bases). The germline gives CDR1 MDHEN, CDR2 SYDVKM. Between the trimmed V and J ends, which lost 6 bases and 4 bases, there was a span of 12 bases. The CDR3 is 13 residues long. Here the CDR3 reads CASSTQVPYGYTF. In DNA form, the CDR3 reads TGTGCCAGCAGCACACAGGTCCCCTATGGCTACACCTTC.

This sequence joins TRBV10-3 and TRBJ2-7; 11 bases agree with TRBD1. CDR1 and CDR2 from the germline V gene are ENHRY and SYGVKD. This CDR3 comprises 14 residues. V shed 6 bases and J 3 bases; nucleotides not matched to a gene: 4. The DNA for the CDR3 is TGTGCCATCAGAAGGGGACAGGGGGACTACGAGCAGTACTTC. Protein: CAIRRGQGDYEQYF.

This chain connects TRBV30 to TRBJ2-3, with D hard to call. CDR1 is GTSNPN and CDR2 is SVGIG in the germline V gene (reference sequence). Trimming took off 1 base at V and 2 bases at J, with 4 bases between the two ends. This CDR3 comprises 12 residues. CDR3 coding DNA: TGTGCCTGGAGTGACACCACAGATACGCAGTATTTT. It codes for CAWSDTTDTQYF. Based on the CDR3 plus reference TRBV30 and TRBJ2-3, the full variable domain is SQTIHQWPATLVQPVGSPLSLECTVEGTSNPNLYWYRQAAGRGLQLLFYSVGIGQISSEVPQNLSASRPQDRQFILSSKKLLLSDSGFYLCAWSDTTDTQYFGPGTRLTVL.

The rearrangement joins TRBV9 to TRBJ2-7; 8 nucleotides line up with TRBD1. Germline lookup yields CDR1 SGDLS and CDR2 YYNGEE. There are 14 residues in the CDR3. V lost 10 bases and J lost 3; bases outside the gene matches: 12. CDR3 sequence reads: CARRRTGPFYEQYF. The CDR3 coding sequence is TGTGCCCGCCGAAGGACAGGGCCATTCTACGAGCAGTACTTC. Full variable domain (rest looked up from reference TRBV9 and TRBJ2-7): DSGVTQTPKHLITATGQRVTLRCSPRSGDLSVYWYQQSLDQGLQFLIQYYNGEERAKGNILERFSAQQFPDLHSELNLSSLELGDSALYFCARRRTGPFYEQYFGPGTRLTVT.

The genes are TRBV27 and TRBJ2-1; a possible D gene is TRBD2 (6 bases). Per the germline V gene, CDR1 is MNHEY and CDR2 is SMNVEV (reference sequence). Trimming shortened V by 5 bases and J by 7 bases, and 21 bases separated the two germline ends. The CDR3 runs 16 residues. CDR3 sequence reads: CASSLSGGEGFNEQFF. The CDR3 DNA follows: TGTGCCAGCAGTCTCTCGGGCGGGGAAGGGTTTAATGAGCAGTTCTTC.